The TCR beta chain under discussion was sequenced for a study of control samples from healthy donors and cancer patients (dated by TCRdb to 2019 to 2021). Concerning this clone itself: The antigen it recognizes is unknown. Base qualities are not provided; no much larger clone lies one nucleotide away.

The library was built by means of the immunoSEQ multiplex PCR assay. What TCRdb holds here is the immuneACCESS table cut down to in-frame rearrangements. Part of the clones is not present; checked against another copy, under half of the missing clones reflect an unresolved V gene, and the others are unexplained. The sample contains around 170,000 clones, approximately 92% of them found a single time. The leading ten clones occupy 1.4% of the sample. Sequencing input: blood. This sequence originates from a man aged 25 to 40 in good health.

The encoded CDR3 is CAGIPSHHSATNEKLFF. The nucleotide sequence is TGTGCCGGGATACCCTCCCATCACAGTGCAACTAATGAAAAACTGTTTTTT. Recombination connected TRBV30 to TRBJ1-4, with the identity of the D gene unclear. V and J are truncated by 8 bases and 0 bases respectively, leaving an intervening sequence of 22 bases. CDR1 and CDR2 are drawn from the germline V gene (reference sequence): GTSNPN, SVGIG. The CDR3, from cysteine to phenylalanine, totals 17 residues. This entry keeps only the CDR3 DNA: 51 bases, framed from base 1.